This TCR beta chain comes out of a study of blood T cell repertoires in COVID-19. Study in general: Samples taken during acute and convalescent COVID-19 were collected in the United States, Italy and Spain. PBMCs, B-cell-depleted T cells, or T cells provided the cDNA or gDNA that made up the material.

Source study methods: Cell counts per sample came from amplifying reference gene primers. Generated by immunoSEQ multiplex PCR, the TCRdb table keeps only in-frame clones and is missing some. V, J and clone size derive from that table, while D and trimming were established from the DNA sequence. The sample lists 70,000 or so clones, under 95% occurring once. The CDR3 loop spans 16 amino acids. Germline CDR1 is SGHAT and CDR2 is FQNNGV. V shed 5 bases, J shed 10 bases, and the junction held 9 bases outside the gene matches. Sequencing was performed on peripheral blood. The clonotype originates from a human donor in a cohort sampled during active COVID-19. The V call is TRBV11-2, the J call TRBJ2-1; 15 nucleotides agree with TRBD2. The CDR3 DNA is TGTGCCAGCAGCCTTGGGACTAGCGGGGGGCCGTTAGAGCAGTTCTTC. Amino acid sequence: CASSLGTSGGPLEQFF.